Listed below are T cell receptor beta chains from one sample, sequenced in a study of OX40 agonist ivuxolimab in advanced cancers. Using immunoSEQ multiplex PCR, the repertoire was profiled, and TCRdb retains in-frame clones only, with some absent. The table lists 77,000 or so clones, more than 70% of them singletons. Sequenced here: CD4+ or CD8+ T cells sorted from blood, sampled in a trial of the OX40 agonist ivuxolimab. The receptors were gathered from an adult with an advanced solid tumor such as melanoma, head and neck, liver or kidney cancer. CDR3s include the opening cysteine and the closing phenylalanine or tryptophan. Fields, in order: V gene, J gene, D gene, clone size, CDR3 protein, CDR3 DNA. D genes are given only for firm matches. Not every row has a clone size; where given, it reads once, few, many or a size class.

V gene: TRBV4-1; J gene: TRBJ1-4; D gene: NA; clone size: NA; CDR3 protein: CASSPLGAGEEKLFF; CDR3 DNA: TGCGCCAGCAGCCCCTTGGGGGCGGGTGAAGAAAAACTGTTTTTT
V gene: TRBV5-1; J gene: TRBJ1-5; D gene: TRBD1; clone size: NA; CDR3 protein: CASSAGGLEPQHF; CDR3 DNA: TGCGCCAGCAGCGCAGGGGGCCTGGAGCCCCAGCATTTT
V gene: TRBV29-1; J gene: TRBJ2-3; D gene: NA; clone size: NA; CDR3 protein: CSVEEGGRSTDTQYF; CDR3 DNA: TGCAGCGTTGAAGAGGGAGGCAGAAGCACAGATACGCAGTATTTT
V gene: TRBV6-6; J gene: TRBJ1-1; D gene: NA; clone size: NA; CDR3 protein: CASYEGFRTEAFF; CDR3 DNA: TGTGCCAGCTATGAGGGCTTTCGGACTGAAGCTTTCTTT
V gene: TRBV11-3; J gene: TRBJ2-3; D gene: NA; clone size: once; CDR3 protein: CASSWRQTDTQYF; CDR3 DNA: TGTGCCAGCAGCTGGAGGCAGACAGATACGCAGTATTTT
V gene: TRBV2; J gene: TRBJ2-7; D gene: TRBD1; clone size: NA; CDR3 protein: CASSPTGTGAYEQYF; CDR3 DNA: TGTGCCAGCAGTCCAACCGGGACAGGGGCCTACGAGCAGTACTTC
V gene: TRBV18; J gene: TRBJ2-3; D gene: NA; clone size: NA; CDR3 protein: CASSLSTDTQYF; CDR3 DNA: TGTGCCAGCTCCCTTAGCACAGATACGCAGTATTTT
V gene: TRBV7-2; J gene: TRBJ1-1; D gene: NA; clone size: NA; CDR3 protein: CASLDSRRTEAFF; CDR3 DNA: TGTGCCAGCCTTGACAGTCGAAGGACTGAAGCTTTCTTT
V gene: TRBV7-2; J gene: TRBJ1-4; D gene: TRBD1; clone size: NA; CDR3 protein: CASSLDLTGGAQKLFF; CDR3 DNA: TGTGCCAGCAGCTTAGATTTGACAGGGGGCGCGCAAAAACTGTTTTTT
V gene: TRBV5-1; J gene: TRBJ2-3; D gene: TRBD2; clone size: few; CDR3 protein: CASSLELAGGTDTQYF; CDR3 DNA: TGCGCCAGCAGCTTGGAACTAGCGGGGGGCACAGATACGCAGTATTTT
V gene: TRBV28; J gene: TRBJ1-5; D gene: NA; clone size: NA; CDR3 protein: CASSLGRAQPQHF; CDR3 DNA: TGTGCCAGCAGTTTGGGGAGGGCTCAGCCCCAGCATTTT
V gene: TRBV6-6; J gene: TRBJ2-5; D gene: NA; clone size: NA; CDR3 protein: CASKFLATQYF; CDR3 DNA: TGTGCCAGCAAATTCCTAGCAACCCAGTACTTC
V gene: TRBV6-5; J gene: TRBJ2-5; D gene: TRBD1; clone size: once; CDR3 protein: CASSPFRGPGETQYF; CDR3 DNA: TGTGCCAGCAGTCCCTTTAGGGGGCCCGGGGAGACCCAGTACTTC
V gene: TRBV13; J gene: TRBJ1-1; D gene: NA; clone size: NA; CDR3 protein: CASSLGGKGRGTEAFF; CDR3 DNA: TGTGCCAGCAGCTTAGGGGGGAAAGGGCGCGGCACTGAAGCTTTCTTT
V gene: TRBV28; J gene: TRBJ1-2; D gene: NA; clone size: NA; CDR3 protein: CASSLQGNAIRYTF; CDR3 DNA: TGTGCCAGCAGTTTGCAAGGAAACGCCATCCGTTACACCTTC
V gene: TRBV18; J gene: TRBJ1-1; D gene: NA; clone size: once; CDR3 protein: CASSLTVNTEAFF; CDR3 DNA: TGTGCCAGCTCACTGACAGTAAACACTGAAGCTTTCTTT
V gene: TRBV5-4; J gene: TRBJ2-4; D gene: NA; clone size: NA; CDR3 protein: CASSQDNSIQYF; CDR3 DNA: TGTGCCAGCAGCCAAGACAACTCTATTCAGTACTTC
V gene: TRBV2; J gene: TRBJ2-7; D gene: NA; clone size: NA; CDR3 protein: CASSEALRLGDEQYF; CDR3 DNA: TGTGCCAGCAGTGAAGCGCTTCGGTTAGGGGACGAGCAGTACTTC
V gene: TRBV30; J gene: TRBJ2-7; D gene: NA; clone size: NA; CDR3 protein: CAWSGDHEQYF; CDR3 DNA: TGTGCCTGGAGTGGCGACCACGAGCAGTACTTC
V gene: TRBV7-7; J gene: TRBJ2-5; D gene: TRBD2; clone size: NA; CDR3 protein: CASSPFLAGGPETQYF; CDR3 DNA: TGTGCCAGCAGCCCCTTTCTGGCGGGAGGGCCAGAGACCCAGTACTTC
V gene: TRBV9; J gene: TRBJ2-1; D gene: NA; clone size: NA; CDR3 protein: CASSVDMAGWYEQFF; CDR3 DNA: TGTGCCAGCAGCGTAGATATGGCAGGGTGGTACGAGCAGTTCTTC
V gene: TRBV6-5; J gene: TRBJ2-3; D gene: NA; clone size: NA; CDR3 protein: CASSWTGTRTDTQYF; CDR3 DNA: TGTGCCAGCAGTTGGACCGGGACACGCACAGATACGCAGTATTTT
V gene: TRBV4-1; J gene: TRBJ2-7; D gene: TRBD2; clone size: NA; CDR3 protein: CASSLTAGASSYEQYF; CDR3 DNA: TGCGCCAGCAGCCTAACAGCGGGGGCAAGCTCCTACGAGCAGTACTTC
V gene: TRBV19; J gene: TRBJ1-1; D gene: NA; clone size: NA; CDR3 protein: CASSIMRGNTEAFF; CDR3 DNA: TGTGCCAGTAGTATTATGCGGGGGAACACTGAAGCTTTCTTT
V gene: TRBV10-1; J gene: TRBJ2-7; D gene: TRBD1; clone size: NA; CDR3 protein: CASSPSGGSYEQYF; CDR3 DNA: TGCGCCAGCAGTCCGTCAGGGGGTTCCTACGAGCAGTACTTC
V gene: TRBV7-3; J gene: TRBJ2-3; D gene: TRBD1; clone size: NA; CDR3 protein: CASSTTGGSTDTQYF; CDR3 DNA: TGTGCCAGCAGCACGACAGGGGGGAGCACAGATACGCAGTATTTT
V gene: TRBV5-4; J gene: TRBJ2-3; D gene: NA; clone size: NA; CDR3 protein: CASSLEQGRDTQYF; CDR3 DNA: TGTGCCAGCAGCTTGGAACAGGGTAGGGATACGCAGTATTTT
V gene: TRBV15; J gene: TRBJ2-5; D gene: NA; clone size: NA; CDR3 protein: CATSRDWESQYF; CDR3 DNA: TGTGCCACCAGCAGAGATTGGGAGTCCCAGTACTTC
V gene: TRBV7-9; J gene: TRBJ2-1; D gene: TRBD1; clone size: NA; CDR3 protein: CASSPNRGIGNEQFF; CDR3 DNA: TGTGCCAGCAGTCCGAACAGGGGAATAGGCAATGAGCAGTTCTTC
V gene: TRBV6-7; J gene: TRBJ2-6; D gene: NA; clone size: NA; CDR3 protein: CASSLARSGANVLTF; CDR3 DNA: TGTGCCAGCAGTTTAGCCCGTTCTGGGGCCAACGTCCTGACTTTC
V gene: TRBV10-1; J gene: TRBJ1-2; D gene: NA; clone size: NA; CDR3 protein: CARCPGTSNYGYTF; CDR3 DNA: TGCGCCAGATGTCCCGGGACATCGAACTATGGCTACACCTTC
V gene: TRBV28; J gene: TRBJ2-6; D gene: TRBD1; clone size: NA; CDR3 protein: CASSFGTGLNGANVLTF; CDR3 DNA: TGTGCCAGCAGTTTTGGGACAGGGTTAAATGGGGCCAACGTCCTGACTTTC
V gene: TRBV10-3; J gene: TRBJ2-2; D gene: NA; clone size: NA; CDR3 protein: CAIEQGHTGELFF; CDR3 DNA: TGTGCCATCGAGCAGGGCCACACCGGGGAGCTGTTTTTT
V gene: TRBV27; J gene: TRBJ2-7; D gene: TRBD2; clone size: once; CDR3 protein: CASSSFGGRKAGDEQYF; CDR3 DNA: TGTGCCAGCAGTTCCTTCGGGGGGCGTAAAGCGGGGGACGAGCAGTACTTC
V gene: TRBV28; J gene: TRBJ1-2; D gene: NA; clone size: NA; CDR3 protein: CASSPPPREGGYTF; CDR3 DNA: TGTGCCAGCAGTCCCCCCCCCAGGGAAGGTGGCTACACCTTC
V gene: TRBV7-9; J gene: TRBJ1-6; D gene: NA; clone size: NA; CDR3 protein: CASSKDSSYNSPLHF; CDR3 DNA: TGTGCCAGCAGTAAAGACAGTTCCTATAATTCACCCCTCCACTTT
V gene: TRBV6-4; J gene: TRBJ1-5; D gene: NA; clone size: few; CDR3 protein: CASSENAGIQPQHF; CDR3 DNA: TGTGCCAGCAGTGAAAATGCAGGGATTCAGCCCCAGCATTTT
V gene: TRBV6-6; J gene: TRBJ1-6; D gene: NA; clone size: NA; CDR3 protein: CASSYSKWLALHF; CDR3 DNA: TGTGCCAGCAGTTACTCGAAGTGGCTGGCCCTCCACTTT
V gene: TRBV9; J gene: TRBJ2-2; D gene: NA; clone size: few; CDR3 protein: CASSGNTGELFF; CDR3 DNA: TGTGCCAGCAGCGGGAACACCGGGGAGCTGTTTTTT
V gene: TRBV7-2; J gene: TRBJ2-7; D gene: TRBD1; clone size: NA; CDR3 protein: CASSLDGQGAYEQYF; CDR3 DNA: TGTGCCAGCAGCTTAGACGGACAGGGGGCCTACGAGCAGTACTTC
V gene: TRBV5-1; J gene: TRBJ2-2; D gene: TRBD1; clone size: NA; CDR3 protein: CASSLDRGDTGELFF; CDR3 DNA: TGCGCCAGCAGCTTGGACAGGGGAGACACCGGGGAGCTGTTTTTT
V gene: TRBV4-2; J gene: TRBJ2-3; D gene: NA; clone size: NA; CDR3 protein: CASSQDGGAGVTGTQYF; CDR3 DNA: TGTGCCAGCAGCCAAGATGGGGGCGCGGGGGTCACGGGTACGCAGTATTTT
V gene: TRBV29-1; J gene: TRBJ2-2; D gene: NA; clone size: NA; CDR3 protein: CSVDRGRDTGELFF; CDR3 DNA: TGCAGCGTTGACCGGGGGCGAGACACCGGGGAGCTGTTTTTT